This entry lists 23 T cell receptor beta chains sequenced from one sample in a study of cytomegalovirus exposure and HLA in healthy donors (dated by TCRdb to about 2017). Libraries came from the immunoSEQ multiplex PCR assay. Sourced from immuneACCESS, this table was stored by TCRdb with only in-frame sequences that have V and J called. A share of the clones is absent; for the studies checked, an unresolved V gene accounts for under half, and the remainder has no known explanation. The sample has some 69,000 clones on record, 95% to 97% of them singletons. The ten most abundant clones make up 2% to 2.5% of the sample. Sequencing input: PBMCs. All receptors derive from a man aged 18 to 29 in good health and CMV-seronegative.

The chain couples TRBV2 to TRBJ2-3; 7 bases agree with TRBD2. This CDR3 is 14 amino acids long. The V gene end was trimmed by 4 bases and the J gene end by 4 bases; junction bases not matched to a gene: 5. Germline V gives CDR1 SNHLY, CDR2 FYNNEI. This CDR3 is CASSVAGRSDTQYF. In DNA, the CDR3 is TGTGCCAGCAGTGTGGCCGGGAGGTCAGATACGCAGTATTTT.

The chain is built from TRBV7-9 and TRBJ2-7; D may be TRBD2 (5 bases). Germline assignment: CDR1 SEHNR and CDR2 FQNEAQ (reference sequence). The CDR3 extends over 12 amino acids. Between the trimmed V and J ends, which lost 5 bases and 4 bases, there was a span of 9 bases. CDR3 residues: CASSTDFYEQYF. CDR3 sequence (DNA): TGTGCCAGCAGCACGGACTTTTACGAGCAGTACTTC. The full variable domain, its missing parts supplied by reference TRBV7-9 and TRBJ2-7, is DTGVSQNPRHKITKRGQNVTFRCDPISEHNRLYWYRQTLGQGPEFLTYFQNEAQLEKSRLLSDRFSAERPKGSFSTLEIQRTEQGDSAMYLCASSTDFYEQYFGPGTRLTVT.

The J gene is TRBJ2-7, the V gene TRBV6-5, with TRBD1 matching over 7 bases. The CDR3 sequence is 13 residues long. V lost 5 bases and J lost 3; bases outside the gene matches: 4. Germline CDR1 reads MNHEY; CDR2 reads SVGAGI. The CDR3 nucleotides read TGTGCCAGCAGTCGGGACAGCCTCTACGAGCAGTACTTC. Its protein is CASSRDSLYEQYF.

V usage is TRBV11-1 and J usage is TRBJ1-2, with TRBD1 matching 9 bases. Unmatched junction bases numbered 4, after V lost 5 bases and J lost 6 bases. The germline V gene encodes CDR1 SGHAT and CDR2 FQDESV (reference sequence). This CDR3 has 13 residues. Written as DNA, the CDR3 is TGTGCCAGCAGCACACAGGGGGCGGATGGCTACACCTTC. It encodes CASSTQGADGYTF.

CDR3 in DNA: TGTGCCAGTAGTATAGACGCAGGGCACTATGGCTACACCTTC. It yields the protein CASSIDAGHYGYTF. V gene TRBV19 combines with J gene TRBJ1-2; weak D call: TRBD1 (5 bases). V lost 0 bases to trimming and J lost 3 bases, with 8 bases between them. This CDR3 has 14 amino acids. CDR1 and CDR2 (germline): LNHDA, SQIVND (reference sequence).

This clone has just one count. The chain uses TRBV9 and TRBJ2-7; D ambiguous. CDR3 length equals 15 residues. Trimming left V 0 bases short and J 0 bases short, with 10 bases between. Germline V CDR1 and CDR2: SGDLS, YYNGEE. The CDR3: CASSVGSTASYEQYF. The CDR3 coding sequence is TGTGCCAGCAGCGTAGGTTCTACAGCCTCCTACGAGCAGTACTTC. The full variable domain, rest sourced from reference TRBV9 and TRBJ2-7, is DSGVTQTPKHLITATGQRVTLRCSPRSGDLSVYWYQQSLDQGLQFLIQYYNGEERAKGNILERFSAQQFPDLHSELNLSSLELGDSALYFCASSVGSTASYEQYFGPGTRLTVT.

The gene calls are TRBV13 and TRBJ1-1; TRBD1 matches at 8 bases. V lost 8 bases, J lost 2 bases, and 4 bases stayed unmatched. From germline, CDR1 is PRHDT and CDR2 FYEKMQ (reference sequence). The CDR3 runs 13 residues. The CDR3 DNA reads as TGTGCCAGCGGACAGGGTCCAAACACTGAAGCTTTCTTT. It translates to CASGQGPNTEAFF.

This rearrangement joins TRBV19 to TRBJ2-7, with D perhaps TRBD2 (6 bases). Germline-derived CDR1 and CDR2 are LNHDA and SQIVND (reference sequence). The length of the CDR3 is 16 residues. Deletions cut 4 bases from V and 3 bases from J, with 19 bases between. CDR3 coding DNA: TGTGCCAGTAGTAACTACCCCGGGGGTCCGGGCTACGAGCAGTACTTC. Protein: CASSNYPGGPGYEQYF.

CDR3 sequence: CASSLGQTHQPQHF. The CDR3 nucleotides are TGTGCCAGCAGTTTAGGACAGACCCATCAGCCCCAGCATTTT. The chain uses TRBV28 and TRBJ1-5, with D possibly being TRBD1 (6 bases). Germline CDR1 MDHEN, CDR2 SYDVKM. CDR3 size: 14 residues. Trimming shortened V by 2 bases and J by 5 bases, and 10 bases separated the two germline ends. Filled out from reference TRBV28 and TRBJ1-5, the complete variable domain reads DVKVTQSSRYLVKRTGEKVFLECVQDMDHENMFWYRQDPGLGLRLIYFSYDVKMKEKGDIPEGYSVSREKKERFSLILESASTNQTSMYLCASSLGQTHQPQHFGDGTRLSIL.

The chain has TRBV11-3 and TRBJ2-6; D may be TRBD2 (6 bases). The ends were cut back, 1 base at V and 1 base at J, with 14 bases in the middle. The CDR3 is 18 amino acids. CDR1 SGHNT and CDR2 YENEEA come from the germline V gene. CDR3 in amino acids: CASSLGSGPLSGANVLTF. CDR3 nucleotide sequence: TGTGCCAGCAGCTTAGGAAGCGGGCCCCTATCTGGGGCCAACGTCCTGACTTTC.

This rearrangement joins TRBV6-5 to TRBJ2-1; D remains unclear. Looked up from germline, CDR1 is MNHEY and CDR2 is SVGAGI. This CDR3 comprises 14 residues. With 3 bases removed from V and 4 bases from J, the gap between germline ends came to 10 bases. CDR3 sequence (DNA): TGTGCCAGCAGTTATTCAGACACTTACAATGAGCAGTTCTTC. Amino acids: CASSYSDTYNEQFF.

The chain uses TRBV11-2 and TRBJ2-6, with a tentative D call TRBD1 (5 bases). The CDR3 loop spans 15 amino acids. In germline, CDR1 is SGHAT, CDR2 FQNNGV. Trimming shortened V by 1 base and J by 2 bases, and 6 bases separated the two germline ends. The CDR3 reads CASSLAGTGANVLTF. DNA for the CDR3: TGTGCCAGCAGCTTAGCAGGGACTGGGGCCAACGTCCTGACTTTC.

The chain is built from TRBV18 and TRBJ2-7; 8 nucleotides match TRBD1. The CDR3 runs 14 residues. V was clipped by 1 base and J by 7 bases; unmatched bases: 6. Germline loops: CDR1 KGHSH, CDR2 LQKENI. In DNA, the CDR3 is TGTGCCAGCTCACCACAAGGACAGGGAGAGGAGCAGTACTTC. This translates into CASSPQGQGEEQYF.

This clone was seen only once. The CDR3 region has the DNA TGTGCCTGGAGAGGGAGAACAGATACGCAGTATTTT. Translating it yields CAWRGRTDTQYF. V gene TRBV30 combines with J gene TRBJ2-3; weak D call: TRBD2 (5 bases). The germline CDR1 and CDR2 sequences are GTSNPN and SVGIG (reference sequence). This CDR3 is built from 12 residues. V gave up 3 bases and J gave up 3 bases, with 7 bases separating them.

To note about this clone: In the same sample, other DNA sequences code for this CDR3. This rearrangement joins TRBV19 to TRBJ2-3, with D unclear. Trimming cost V 3 bases and J 0 bases, with 7 bases left between them. The length of the CDR3 is 14 residues. CDR1 and CDR2 (germline): LNHDA, SQIVND (reference sequence). The CDR3 DNA reads TGTGCCAGTAGTATTAGCCCGAGCACAGATACGCAGTATTTT. This sequence encodes CASSISPSTDTQYF.

V and J are TRBV5-1 and TRBJ1-6; D possibly corresponds to TRBD1 (5 bases). V dropped 6 bases and J dropped 4 bases, with 11 bases sitting between them. The CDR3 is 14 residues long. The V gene's germline CDR1 is SGHRS and CDR2 YFSETQ. CDR3 sequence: CASTLGGYNSPLHF. For the CDR3, the DNA is TGCGCCAGCACTCTCGGGGGGTATAATTCACCCCTCCACTTT. Together with reference TRBV5-1 and TRBJ1-6, the CDR3 gives the full variable domain: KAGVTQTPRYLIKTRGQQVTLSCSPISGHRSVSWYQQTPGQGLQFLFEYFSETQRNKGNFPGRFSGRQFSNSRSEMNVSTLELGDSALYLCASTLGGYNSPLHFGNGTRLTVT.

V usage is TRBV5-4 and J usage is TRBJ2-5; 8 positions match TRBD1. Germline loops: CDR1 SGHNT, CDR2 YYREEE (reference sequence). This CDR3 is built from 14 residues. The V and J ends lost 4 bases and 2 bases, in that order; junction bases with no gene match: 4. The CDR3 coding sequence is TGTGCCAGCAGCGCGGGACAGGAACAAGAGACCCAGTACTTC. It codes for CASSAGQEQETQYF.

J is TRBJ1-1 and V is TRBV9; 8 bases agree with TRBD1. The V segment lost 6 bases and the J segment 2 bases; nucleotides outside the gene matches: 6. This CDR3 region has 14 residues. From germline, CDR1 is SGDLS and CDR2 YYNGEE. DNA for the CDR3: TGTGCCAGCACTAGACAGGGGTTAAACACTGAAGCTTTCTTT. Translation: CASTRQGLNTEAFF.

This clone is a singleton in its sample. V and J are TRBV18 and TRBJ1-2; TRBD1 matches at 8 bases. Trimming cost V 5 bases and J 3 bases; bases outside gene matches: 11. The CDR3 is 16 residues long. In germline, CDR1 is KGHSH, CDR2 LQKENI. CDR3 region: CASSGGQGGLDYGYTF. CDR3 nucleotides: TGTGCCAGCTCAGGCGGACAGGGAGGTTTGGACTATGGCTACACCTTC.

Notes on this clone: The junction does not match germline at one end; this may be a read error. This chain connects TRBV7-9 to TRBJ1-4; perhaps TRBD1 as D (5 bases). Germline V gives CDR1 SEHNR, CDR2 FQNEAQ (reference sequence). The CDR3 loop spans 12 amino acids. This CDR3 reads CASSPDTRQLLF. Written as DNA, the CDR3 is TGTGCCAGCAGCCCGGACACCCGCCAACTGCTTTTT. The full variable domain, rest sourced from reference TRBV7-9 and TRBJ1-4, is DTGVSQNPRHKITKRGQNVTFRCDPISEHNRLYWYRQTLGQGPEFLTYFQNEAQLEKSRLLSDRFSAERPKGSFSTLEIQRTEQGDSAMYLCASSPDTRQLLFGSGTQLSVL.

The chain employs TRBV11-2 and TRBJ1-2, with 12 bases matching TRBD1. V was pared by 5 bases and J by 7 bases, with 17 bases of the junction left unmatched. This CDR3 has 18 residues. Germline-derived CDR1 and CDR2 are SGHAT and FQNNGV. CDR3 bases: TGTGCCAGCAGCCTTAGTGCGGGACAGGGGGCTGTAAGTGGTGGCTACACCTTC. Translating gives CASSLSAGQGAVSGGYTF.

V usage is TRBV5-4 and J usage is TRBJ2-7, with TRBD2 matching over 11 bases. Germline V gene data show CDR1 as SGHNT and CDR2 as YYREEE (reference sequence). CDR3 length equals 15 residues. The J segment lost 3 bases and the V segment lost 3 bases, leaving 5 bases of the junction unmatched. The CDR3 region is CASSSRGTSGYEQYF. CDR3 DNA: TGTGCCAGCAGCTCCCGAGGGACTAGCGGCTACGAGCAGTACTTC. Together with reference TRBV5-4 and TRBJ2-7, the CDR3 gives the full variable domain: ETGVTQSPTHLIKTRGQQVTLRCSSQSGHNTVSWYQQALGQGPQFIFQYYREEENGRGNFPPRFSGLQFPNYSSELNVNALELDDSALYLCASSSRGTSGYEQYFGPGTRLTVT.

This rearrangement joins TRBV6-6 to TRBJ2-7, with 8 positions matching TRBD2. Unmatched junction bases numbered 5, after V lost 6 bases and J lost 1 base. The CDR3 totals 14 residues. Germline assignment: CDR1 MNHNY and CDR2 SVGAGI (reference sequence). CDR3 nucleotide sequence: TGTGCCAGCAGGATCGGGGGGGGGTCCTACGAGCAGTACTTC. Amino acids: CASRIGGGSYEQYF.